This TCR beta chain appears in the sequencing data of a study of T cell repertoires in cytomegalovirus infection. TCRdb processed the reads anew with MiXCR; each CDR3 protein has one entry. The table lists 250,000 to 350,000 distinct CDR3 sequences, about 25% of them singletons. Study-wide findings and caveats: In two of eight donors, the top clonotype was HLA-C-restricted CMV-specific.

Turning to this clonotype: Its antigen is undetermined.

Germline trimming cut 5 bases from V and 6 bases from J; bases unmatched to any gene: 8. CDR3 length: 15 amino acids. CDR1 is MNHEY, CDR2 SMNVEV, per germline (reference sequence). The TCR originated in a human donor in good health (CMV status not recorded). Some clones in this sample may be carry-over from other donors' samples. This sequence joins TRBV27 and TRBJ1-5; 9 bases map to TRBD1. Sample: PBMCs. In DNA form, the CDR3 reads TGTGCCAGCAGTAAGGACAGGGGAGATGGTCAGCCCCAGCATTTT. As protein: CASSKDRGDGQPQHF.